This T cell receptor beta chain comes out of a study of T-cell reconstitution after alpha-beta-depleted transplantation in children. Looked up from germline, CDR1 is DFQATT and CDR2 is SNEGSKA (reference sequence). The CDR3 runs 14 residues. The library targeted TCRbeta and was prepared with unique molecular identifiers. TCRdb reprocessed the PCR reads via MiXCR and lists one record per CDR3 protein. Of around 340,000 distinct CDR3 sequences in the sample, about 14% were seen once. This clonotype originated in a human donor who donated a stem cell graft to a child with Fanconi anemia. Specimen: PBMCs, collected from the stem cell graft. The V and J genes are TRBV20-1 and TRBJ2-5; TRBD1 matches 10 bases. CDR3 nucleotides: TGCAGCCCGACCCACCGGGGACAGGGGGAGACCCAGTACTTC. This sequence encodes CSPTHRGQGETQYF.